Sequencing of this T cell receptor beta chain was carried out in a study of cytomegalovirus exposure and HLA in healthy donors. Across the study: The Caucasian-associated ancestry cluster held roughly 81% of 300 to 500 genotyped donors.

Germline values: CDR1 WSHSY, CDR2 SAAADI. This CDR3 comprises 15 residues. The V gene end was trimmed by 7 bases and the J gene end by 4 bases; junction bases not matched to a gene: 10. Regarding this clone: Its target is not known.

Study results and limitations: By HLA locus, TCR association rates varied in a later analysis, with DRB1 showing the most and HLA-C the fewest. A later analysis linked a missense DCLRE1C variant to TCR beta V- and J-gene trimming.

PCR employed 60 Vbeta and 13 Jbeta primers. TCRdb's copy holds only in-frame clones and misses some; the assay was immunoSEQ multiplex PCR. The sample lists about 170,000 clones, 73% occurring once. The sequenced material came from PBMCs. This clonotype was sampled from a woman aged 18-29 years in good health and CMV-seropositive. The gene calls are TRBV10-2 and TRBJ2-5; 9 nucleotides align to TRBD1. CDR3 sequence: CASKMLGGQGETQYF. CDR3 DNA sequence: TGCGCCAGCAAAATGTTGGGGGGACAGGGAGAGACCCAGTACTTC.